This T cell receptor beta chain was profiled in a study of T cells in Graves' hyperthyroidism and ophthalmopathy. This clonotype was seen at least ten times. Its antigen is not identified. Study outcomes and limitations: Blood held most thyroid clonotypes expanded above 0.001 frequency.

Across 18 months, stable Graves' hyperthyroidism was marked by no progression to ophthalmopathy. TCR beta CDR3 region amplification was performed from RNA transcripts. The primer set for the first-round RT-PCR of the TCR CDR3 was HTBI. Each CDR3 protein is one row after TCRdb ran MiXCR on the multiplex PCR reads. The top ten hold around 54% of the sample, which has 300,000 or so distinct CDR3 sequences, approximately 18% seen once. The germline V gene has CDR1 MNHNS and CDR2 SASEGT. Trimming pared 6 bases from V and 10 bases from J, leaving 9 bases between. This CDR3 spans 11 amino acids. The clonotype was recovered from a woman aged 45-60 years with Graves' hyperthyroidism. V is TRBV6-1 and J is TRBJ1-4, with D uncertain. Input material: blood. The CDR3 loop is CASRQGRKLFF. The DNA of the CDR3 is TGTGCCAGCAGACAAGGAAGAAAACTGTTTTTT.